What follows describes a single TCR beta chain. No antigen is known for it. Methods used by the authors: ImmunoSEQ junction-only sequences lacked quality scores, so their filtering differed. Using immunoSEQ multiplex PCR, the repertoire was profiled, and TCRdb retains in-frame clones only, with some absent. That table furnishes V, J and clone size, whereas the DNA furnished D and trimming. This table has under 850,000 clones, 80% to 95% appearing once. Trimming removed 5 bases at V and 6 bases at J, with 8 bases between. CDR3 size: 12 residues. The germline gives CDR1 MDHEN, CDR2 SYDVKM. Naive CD8 cells comprised CD45RO-negative, CCR7-positively selected cells, excluding terminally differentiated effector memory CD45RA+ cells. These data belong to a study of shared clonotypes between healthy human individuals. Study summary: Per donor, three plates held CD4 naive cells, three held CD4 memory, two held CD8 naive and one held CD8 memory.

Study results and limitations: Naive subsets usually exceeded memory subsets in estimated richness. Having only a few donors restricted how much genetic and exposure-history diversity was captured.

Sequenced input: naive CD8+ T cells sorted from blood. This chain uses TRBV28 with TRBJ1-5; the D is unclear. The source of this sequence is a man aged 25-45 years in good health. CDR3 coding DNA: TGTGCCAGCAGTCTGAGTGCTCAGCCCCAGCATTTT. Residues: CASSLSAQPQHF.